Listed below are T cell receptor beta chains from one sample, sequenced in a study of CD8+CD57+ T cells in acquired aplastic anemia. TCRdb reprocessed the reads with MiXCR, giving one entry per CDR3 protein. The repertoire holds under 350,000 distinct CDR3 sequences, with 50% to 65% as singletons. The sequenced sample was sorted CD4+, CD8+, or CD8+CD57+ T cells (not recorded which) from PBMCs. These receptors came from a human donor with aplastic anemia. Both conserved end residues are part of each CDR3. The D gene is left open where the match is weak. The size field is filled for only some rows; it gives once, few, many or a size class.

>TRBJ1-5|many|TRBV7-8|15|.
TGTGCCAGCAGCTTAGGGGCAGGGAGCAATCAGCCCCAGCATTTT
CASSLGAGSNQPQHF
>TRBJ2-2|few|TRBV10-1|15|TRBD1
TGCGCCAGCAAGGGACAGGGAAGGCACACCGGGGAGCTGTTTTTT
CASKGQGRHTGELFF
>TRBJ2-7|many|TRBV5-6|11|.
TGTGCCAGCAGCTTGGGGTTCGAGCAGTACTTC
CASSLGFEQYF
>TRBJ2-7|.|TRBV6-5|17|TRBD2
TGTGCCAGTAGTCACTCGATGGCTAGCGGAAGTTCCTACGAGCAGTACTTC
CASSHSMASGSSYEQYF
>TRBJ1-2|.|TRBV15|19|.
TGTGCCACCAGCAGCTCATTCACAGGGACCCAGGTTGATAACTATGGCTGCACCTTC
CATSSSFTGTQVDNYGCTF
>TRBJ1-3|many|TRBV4-2|16|TRBD1
TGTGCCAGCAGCCAAGATGGCAGGGGGCCTGGAAACACCATATATTTT
CASSQDGRGPGNTIYF
>TRBJ2-3|.|TRBV5-1|16|TRBD2
TGCGCCAGCAGCCCCGGACTAGCGGGGGGGTATGATACGCAGTATTTT
CASSPGLAGGYDTQYF
>TRBJ2-1|.|TRBV7-9|17|TRBD1
TGTGCCAGCAGCTTACTAGACAGGGGAACTCACAACAATGAGCAGTTCTTC
CASSLLDRGTHNNEQFF
>TRBJ2-5|once|TRBV6-4|15|TRBD2
TGTGCCATCAGTGAACCCGCTAGCGGGGGTGAGACCCAGTACTTC
CAISEPASGGETQYF
>TRBJ2-7|.|TRBV9|15|.
TGTGCCAGCAGCGGACCGGGACGGGGACTTGACGAGCAGTACTTC
CASSGPGRGLDEQYF
>TRBJ1-1|many|TRBV19|14|.
TGTGCCAGTAGTCCTGTGGCAGAGAACACTGAAGCTTTCTTT
CASSPVAENTEAFF
>TRBJ2-3|many|TRBV7-2|13|.
TGTGCCAGCAGCTTCGCCGGTGCAGATACGCAGTATTTT
CASSFAGADTQYF
>TRBJ2-7|.|TRBV20-1|13|.
TGCAGTGCTAGAGATCAGGTTGGCTACGAGCAGTACTTC
CSARDQVGYEQYF
>TRBJ2-1|few|TRBV2|16|.
TGTGCCAGCTTAGAAGGGGGTTACTCTCCTAGGGATGAGCAGTTCTTC
CASLEGGYSPRDEQFF
>TRBJ2-5|.|TRBV20-1|14|TRBD2
TGCAGTGCTAGGAGCGGGGGGAGGGCGGAGACCCAGTACTTC
CSARSGGRAETQYF
>TRBJ2-6|.|TRBV7-2|17|TRBD2
TGTGCCAGCAGCTTAGAGAGGGGAGGGGCTGGGGCCAACGTCCTGACTTTC
CASSLERGGAGANVLTF
>TRBJ1-5|.|TRBV20-1|15|.
TGCAGTGCTAGAAGCAGCGTAAATGGCAATCAGCCCCAGCATTTT
CSARSSVNGNQPQHF
>TRBJ2-3|few|TRBV20-1|12|.
TGCAGTGCTTGGACTCTCACAGATACGCAGTATTTT
CSAWTLTDTQYF
>TRBJ2-1|.|TRBV7-9|18|TRBD2
TGTGCCAGCAGCCTACCTCGGGAGGCTAGGCGGGGCTACAATGAGCAGTTCTTC
CASSLPREARRGYNEQFF
>TRBJ2-3|.|TRBV7-3|15|.
TGTGCCAGCAGCCCAGAACAGCCAGGGGCGGAGACCCAGTATTTT
CASSPEQPGAETQYF
>TRBJ2-6|.|TRBV19|17|TRBD1
TGTGCCTGGAGGGACAGGGCTATCAACTCTGGGGCCAACGTCCTGACTTTC
CAWRDRAINSGANVLTF
>TRBJ2-1|many|TRBV9|15|.
TGTGCCAGCAGCGCGGAGGGGGCTCGGTACAATGAGCAGTTCTTC
CASSAEGARYNEQFF
>TRBJ1-1|.|TRBV5-1|13|.
TGTGCCAGCAGCGTAGGGACTAGCGGGTATGCTTTCTTT
CASSVGTSGYAFF
>TRBJ2-3|.|TRBV5-1|13|.
TGCGCCAGCAGCTTGGTACCCCTCGATACGCAGTATTTT
CASSLVPLDTQYF
>TRBJ2-4|.|TRBV2|13|TRBD1
TGTGCCAGCACGGCAGGGGGCTTTTACATTCAGTACTTC
CASTAGGFYIQYF
>TRBJ2-5|.|TRBV9|15|TRBD1
TGTGCCAGCAGCGCAGCCGGGACAGGGGGAGAGACCCAGTACTTC
CASSAAGTGGETQYF
>TRBJ2-5|.|TRBV2|13|.
TGTGCCAGCACTCGACACGGCCAAGAGACCCAGTACTTC
CASTRHGQETQYF
>TRBJ1-2|many|TRBV4-1|17|.
TGCGCCAGCAGCCAAGATCGAACGGGGTCAGGGAACTATGGCTACACCTTC
CASSQDRTGSGNYGYTF